The T cell receptor beta chain under discussion was sequenced for a study of regulatory T cells in long-lasting Graves disease. This clonotype was found many times. Antigen specificity is unknown. Whole-study results and caveats: Favored usage of TRBV28, TRBJ1-2 and TRBJ2-5 was recorded in persistent disease.

Time point of the sample: newly diagnosed GD, antithyroid drugs for less than 3 months. RNA from PBMCs was the source of the TCR library. Construction of the TCR beta libraries employed iRepertoire HTBI primers in conjunction with Arm-PCR of CDR3 regions. From the multiplex PCR reads, TCRdb called clonotypes with MiXCR, one entry per CDR3 protein. Of 400,000 to 450,000 distinct CDR3 sequences in the sample, about 16% are singletons; the top ten hold about 10%. Trimming pared 1 base from V and 1 base from J, leaving 8 bases between. CDR1 SGHTA and CDR2 FQGNSA come from the germline V gene. This CDR3 has 15 amino acids. The same sample was also used in a study of T cells in Graves' hyperthyroidism and ophthalmopathy.

The chain is built from TRBV7-2 and TRBJ2-1, with D unresolved. The starting material was peripheral blood mononuclear cells (PBMCs), obtained at new diagnosis, from a patient treated with antithyroid drugs. This clonotype originated in a woman aged 25 to 39 with Graves disease. The CDR3 here is CASSLGIGSYNEQFF. DNA of the CDR3: TGTGCCAGCAGCTTAGGGATTGGGTCCTACAATGAGCAGTTCTTC.